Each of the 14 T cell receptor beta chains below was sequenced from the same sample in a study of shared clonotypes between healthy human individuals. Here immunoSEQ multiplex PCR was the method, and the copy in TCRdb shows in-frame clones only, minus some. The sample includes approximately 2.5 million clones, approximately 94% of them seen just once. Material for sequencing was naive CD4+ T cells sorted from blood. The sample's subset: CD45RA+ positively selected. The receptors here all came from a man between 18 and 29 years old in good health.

The CDR3 is CASSKVPAEQYF. DNA for the CDR3: TGTGCCAGCAGTAAGGTCCCGGCCGAGCAGTACTTC. This chain links TRBV28 with TRBJ2-7; no definite D call. The CDR3 totals 12 residues. The germline gives CDR1 MDHEN, CDR2 SYDVKM. V was pared by 5 bases and J by 6 bases, with 11 bases between.

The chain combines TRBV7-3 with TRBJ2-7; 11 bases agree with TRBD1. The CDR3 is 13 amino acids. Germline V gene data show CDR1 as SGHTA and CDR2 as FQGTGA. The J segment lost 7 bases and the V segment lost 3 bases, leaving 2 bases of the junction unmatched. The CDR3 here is CASSLDRGQEQYF. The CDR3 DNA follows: TGTGCCAGCAGCTTGGACAGGGGGCAGGAGCAGTACTTC.

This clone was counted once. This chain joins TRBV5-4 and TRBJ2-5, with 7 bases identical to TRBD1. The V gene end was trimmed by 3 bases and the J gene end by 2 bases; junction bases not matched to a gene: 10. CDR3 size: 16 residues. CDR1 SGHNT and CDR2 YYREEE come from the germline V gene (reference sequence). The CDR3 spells CASSSKGTAFQETQYF. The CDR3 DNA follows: TGTGCCAGCAGCTCGAAGGGGACAGCTTTTCAAGAGACCCAGTACTTC. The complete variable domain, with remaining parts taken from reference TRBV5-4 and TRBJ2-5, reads ETGVTQSPTHLIKTRGQQVTLRCSSQSGHNTVSWYQQALGQGPQFIFQYYREEENGRGNFPPRFSGLQFPNYSSELNVNALELDDSALYLCASSSKGTAFQETQYFGPGTRLLVL.

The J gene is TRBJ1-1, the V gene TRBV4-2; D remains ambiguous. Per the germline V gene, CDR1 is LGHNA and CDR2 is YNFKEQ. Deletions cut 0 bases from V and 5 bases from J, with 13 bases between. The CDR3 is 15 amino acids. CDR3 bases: TGTGCCAGCAGCCAAGAGTGGGGAGTGAGGACTGAAGCTTTCTTT. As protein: CASSQEWGVRTEAFF.

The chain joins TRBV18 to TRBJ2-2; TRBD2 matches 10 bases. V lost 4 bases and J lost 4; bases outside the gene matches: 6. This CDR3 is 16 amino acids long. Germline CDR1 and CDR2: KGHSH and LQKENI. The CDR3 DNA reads TGTGCCAGCTCACTTCTAGCGGGAGATCTCACCGGGGAGCTGTTTTTT. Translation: CASSLLAGDLTGELFF.

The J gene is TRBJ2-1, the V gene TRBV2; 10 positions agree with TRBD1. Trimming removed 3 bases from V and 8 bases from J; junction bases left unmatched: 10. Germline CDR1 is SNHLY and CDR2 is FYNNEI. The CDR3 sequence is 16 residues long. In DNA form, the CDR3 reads TGTGCCAGCAGTGATCCGGGACAGGGGTTTTTCGATGAGCAGTTCTTC. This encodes CASSDPGQGFFDEQFF.

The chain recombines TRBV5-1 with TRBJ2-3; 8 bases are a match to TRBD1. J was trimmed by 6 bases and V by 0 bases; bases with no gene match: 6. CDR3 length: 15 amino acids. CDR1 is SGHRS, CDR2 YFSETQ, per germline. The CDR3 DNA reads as TGCGCCAGCAGCTTGGAGGGGACAGGAATGGATACGCAGTATTTT. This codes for CASSLEGTGMDTQYF. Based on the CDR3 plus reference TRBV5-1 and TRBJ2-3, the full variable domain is KAGVTQTPRYLIKTRGQQVTLSCSPISGHRSVSWYQQTPGQGLQFLFEYFSETQRNKGNFPGRFSGRQFSNSRSEMNVSTLELGDSALYLCASSLEGTGMDTQYFGPGTRLTVL.

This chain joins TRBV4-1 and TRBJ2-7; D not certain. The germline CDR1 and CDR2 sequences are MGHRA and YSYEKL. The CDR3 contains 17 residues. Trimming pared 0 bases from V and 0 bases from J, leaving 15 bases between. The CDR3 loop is CASSQDQEFWSSYEQYF. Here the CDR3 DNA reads TGCGCCAGCAGCCAAGATCAGGAGTTTTGGAGCTCCTACGAGCAGTACTTC.

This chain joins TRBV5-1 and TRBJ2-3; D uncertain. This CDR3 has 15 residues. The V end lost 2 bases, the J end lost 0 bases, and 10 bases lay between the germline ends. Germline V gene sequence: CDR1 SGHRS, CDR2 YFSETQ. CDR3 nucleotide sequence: TGCGCCAGCAGCTTTACACGACCTAGCACAGATACGCAGTATTTT. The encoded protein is CASSFTRPSTDTQYF.

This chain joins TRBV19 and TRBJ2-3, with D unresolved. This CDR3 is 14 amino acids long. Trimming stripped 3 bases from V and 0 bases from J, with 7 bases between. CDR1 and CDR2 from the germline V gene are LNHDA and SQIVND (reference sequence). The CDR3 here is CASSIMASTDTQYF. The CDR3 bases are TGTGCCAGTAGTATTATGGCTAGCACAGATACGCAGTATTTT. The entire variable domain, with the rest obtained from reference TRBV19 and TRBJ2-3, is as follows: DGGITQSPKYLFRKEGQNVTLSCEQNLNHDAMYWYRQDPGQGLRLIYYSQIVNDFQKGDIAEGYSVSREKKESFPLTVTSAQKNPTAFYLCASSIMASTDTQYFGPGTRLTVL.

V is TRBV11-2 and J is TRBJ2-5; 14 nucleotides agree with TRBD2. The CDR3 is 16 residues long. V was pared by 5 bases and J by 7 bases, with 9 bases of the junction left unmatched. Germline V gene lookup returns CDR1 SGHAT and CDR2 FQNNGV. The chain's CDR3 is CASSRTTSGGAGTQYF. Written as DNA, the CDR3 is TGTGCCAGCAGCCGTACGACTAGCGGGGGGGCCGGGACCCAGTACTTC.

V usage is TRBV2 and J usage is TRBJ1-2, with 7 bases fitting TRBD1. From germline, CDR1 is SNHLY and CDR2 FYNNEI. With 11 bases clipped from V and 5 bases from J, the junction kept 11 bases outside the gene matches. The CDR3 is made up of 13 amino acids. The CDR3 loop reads CAGLQGIGYGYTF. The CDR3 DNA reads TGTGCCGGCTTACAGGGGATTGGTTATGGCTACACCTTC.

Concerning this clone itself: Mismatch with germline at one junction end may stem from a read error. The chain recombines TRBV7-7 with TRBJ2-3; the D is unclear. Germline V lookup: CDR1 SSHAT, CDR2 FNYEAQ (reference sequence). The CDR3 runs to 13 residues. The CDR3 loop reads CASSLEPGPTQYF. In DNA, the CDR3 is TGTGCTAGCAGCTTAGAACCCGGGCCCACGCAGTATTTT.

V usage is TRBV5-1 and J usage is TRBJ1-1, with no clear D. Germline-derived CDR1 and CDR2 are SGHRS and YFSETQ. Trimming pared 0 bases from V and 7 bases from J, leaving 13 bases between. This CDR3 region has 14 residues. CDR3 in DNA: TGCGCCAGCAGCTTGGAAGTTGGAGGGTATGAAGCTTTCTTT. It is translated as CASSLEVGGYEAFF.